This T cell receptor (beta chain) was profiled in a study of molecular identifiers for immune sequencing clone quantification. Study background: Five portions were made in replicates from RNA of 20,000 or 100,000 naive CD8 cells, and four underwent sequencing.

In TCRdb, the PCR reads were re-called with MiXCR into one record per CDR3 protein. The sample consists of around 65,000 distinct CDR3 sequences, less than 20% of them appearing once. This clonotype was detected ten times or more. CDR3 length: 19 residues. Germline V gene data show CDR1 as SEHNR and CDR2 as FQNEAQ (reference sequence). After removal of 5 bases from V and 6 bases from J, the junction contained 21 bases not matched to a gene. This clonotype was obtained from a human donor in good health. Some libraries in this study had Jurkat cell RNA spiked in. J is TRBJ2-2 and V is TRBV7-9; 7 bases fit TRBD2. Specimen: naive CD8+ T cells from blood, with Jurkat cell RNA spiked in. The subset denotes: FACS-sorted CD8+CD4-CCR7+CD45RA+ naive T cells. CDR3 in DNA: TGTGCCAGCAGCCCACCGGTTGGAGCGGGAACAGGTCTGGCCGGGGAGCTGTTTTTT. This gives the protein CASSPPVGAGTGLAGELFF.